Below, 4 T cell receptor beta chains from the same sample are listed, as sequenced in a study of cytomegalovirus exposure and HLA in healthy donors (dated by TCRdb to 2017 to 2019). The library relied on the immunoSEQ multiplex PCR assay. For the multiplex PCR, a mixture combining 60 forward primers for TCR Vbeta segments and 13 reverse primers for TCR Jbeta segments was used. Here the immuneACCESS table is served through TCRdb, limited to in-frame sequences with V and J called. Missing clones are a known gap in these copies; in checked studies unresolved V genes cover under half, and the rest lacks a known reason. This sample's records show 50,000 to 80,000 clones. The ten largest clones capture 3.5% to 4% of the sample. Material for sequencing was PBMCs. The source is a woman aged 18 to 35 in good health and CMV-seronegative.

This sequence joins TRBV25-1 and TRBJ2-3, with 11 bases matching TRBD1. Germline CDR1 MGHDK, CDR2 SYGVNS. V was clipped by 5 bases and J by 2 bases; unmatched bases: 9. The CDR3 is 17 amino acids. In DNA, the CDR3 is TGTGCCAGCAGTCCAACCCGGGACAGGGGGAACACAGATACGCAGTATTTT. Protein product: CASSPTRDRGNTDTQYF.

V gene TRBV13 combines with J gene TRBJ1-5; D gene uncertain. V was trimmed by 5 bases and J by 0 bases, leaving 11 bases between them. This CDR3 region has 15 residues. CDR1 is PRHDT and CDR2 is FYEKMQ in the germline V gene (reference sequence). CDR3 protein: CASSERRYSNQPQHF. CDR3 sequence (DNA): TGTGCCAGCAGCGAGCGGCGGTATAGCAATCAGCCCCAGCATTTT.

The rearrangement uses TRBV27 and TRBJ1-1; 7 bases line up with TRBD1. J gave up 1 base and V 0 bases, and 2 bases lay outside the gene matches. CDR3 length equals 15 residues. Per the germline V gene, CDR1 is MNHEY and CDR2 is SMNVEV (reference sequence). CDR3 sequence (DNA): TGTGCCAGCAGTTTATCGGCAGGGGGGAACACTGAAGCTTTCTTT. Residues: CASSLSAGGNTEAFF.

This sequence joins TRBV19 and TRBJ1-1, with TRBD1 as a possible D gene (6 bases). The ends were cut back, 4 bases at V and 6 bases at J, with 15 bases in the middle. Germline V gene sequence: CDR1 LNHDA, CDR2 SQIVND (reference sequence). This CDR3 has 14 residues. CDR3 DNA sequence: TGTGCCAGTAGTAGTTCAGGGGTTGGGGCTGAAGCTTTCTTT. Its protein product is CASSSSGVGAEAFF.